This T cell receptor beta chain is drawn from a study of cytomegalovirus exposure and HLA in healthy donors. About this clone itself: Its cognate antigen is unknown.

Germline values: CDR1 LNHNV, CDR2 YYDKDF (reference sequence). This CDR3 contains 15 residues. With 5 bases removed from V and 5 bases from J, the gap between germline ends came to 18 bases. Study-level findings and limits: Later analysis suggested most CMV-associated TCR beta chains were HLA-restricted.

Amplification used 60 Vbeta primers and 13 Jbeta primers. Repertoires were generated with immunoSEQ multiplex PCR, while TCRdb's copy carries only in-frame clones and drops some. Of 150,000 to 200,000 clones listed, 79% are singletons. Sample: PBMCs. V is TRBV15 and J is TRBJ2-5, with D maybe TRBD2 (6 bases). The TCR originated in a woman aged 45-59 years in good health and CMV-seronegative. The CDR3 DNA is TGTGCCACCAGCCCAGAGTGGAGGGTCGGGGAGACCCAGTACTTC. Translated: CATSPEWRVGETQYF.